This T cell receptor (beta chain) was recovered during a study of control samples from healthy donors and cancer patients. The V gene's germline CDR1 is SGHRS and CDR2 YFSETQ. Trimming shortened V by 0 bases and J by 4 bases, and 13 bases separated the two germline ends. The CDR3 is made up of 15 amino acids. Clones were sequenced by immunoSEQ multiplex PCR, and TCRdb holds only the in-frame ones, with some missing. The sample lists 150,000 or so clones, about 95% occurring once. This TCR derives from a man aged 60 to 69 with colorectal cancer. The sequencing input was PBMCs. The chain is built from TRBV5-1 and TRBJ1-2; tentative D call: TRBD1 (5 bases). The CDR3, as DNA: TGCGCCAGCAGCTTGGAGGCAGGGAGGGGCTATGGCTACACCTTC. Its translation: CASSLEAGRGYGYTF.